Listed here are 27 T cell receptor beta chains from one sample, sequenced in a study of vaccination and CD4 T cells after COVID-19. Cultured CD4+ T-cell DNA underwent Oncomine TCR Beta short-read sequencing. TCRdb reanalysed the PCR reads using MiXCR and keeps one entry per CDR3 protein. Among just over 8,500 distinct CDR3 sequences, less than 60% were seen once, and the ten largest hold 25% to 30%. No cognate antigen is known for these TCRs. The treatment was: roughly ten-day PBMC culture with coronavirus spike peptide pools or control peptides (ViraFEST assay). The unexposed donor's CD4+ T cells were collected before the COVID-19 pandemic (2011-2018). Material for sequencing was CD4+ T cells from blood, cultured in vitro. These receptors all come from a human donor in good health.

V is TRBV6-5 and J is TRBJ1-1; D uncertain. V was cut by 4 bases and J by 5 bases, with 14 bases left in between. This CDR3 contains 14 residues. Germline CDR1 reads MNHEY; CDR2 reads SVGAGI. The CDR3 loop reads CASSLVGPATEAFF. The CDR3 DNA sequence: TGTGCCAGCAGTTTGGTAGGGCCGGCGACTGAAGCTTTCTTT.

This clonotype was seen only a few times. J is TRBJ2-2 and V is TRBV10-1; 7 bases are a match to TRBD2. This CDR3 is built from 14 residues. Trimming at V came to 6 bases and at J to 6 bases, leaving 7 bases not matched to a gene. Germline CDR1 WNHNN, CDR2 SYGVQD (reference sequence). As DNA, the CDR3 is TGCGCCAGCAGAGCGGGACTCGGAGCCGGGGAGCTGTTTTTT. As protein: CASRAGLGAGELFF.

The V and J genes are TRBV6-1 and TRBJ1-3; D remains unclear. The germline V gene has CDR1 MNHNS and CDR2 SASEGT. The V gene lost 6 bases and the J gene lost 4 bases, with 10 bases spanning the gap. The CDR3 has 13 residues. The CDR3 loop reads CASSTERGNTIYF. In DNA form, the CDR3 reads TGTGCCAGCAGCACTGAGAGAGGAAACACCATATATTTT.

The chain links TRBV20-1 to TRBJ2-7; D is perhaps TRBD1 or TRBD2 (5 bases each). The CDR3 has 14 residues. Germline CDR1 and CDR2: DFQATT and SNEGSKA (reference sequence). Trimming took 6 bases from V and 2 from J, leaving 17 bases between them. The CDR3 DNA is TGCAGTGCCTTTTCCGGGACCGGAACCTACGAGCAGTACTTC. Amino acids: CSAFSGTGTYEQYF.

This clonotype appeared a few times. The chain links TRBV20-1 to TRBJ1-1; weak D call: TRBD1 (6 bases). The CDR3 has 13 amino acids. Trimming removed 6 bases at V and 5 bases at J, with 16 bases between. Per germline, CDR1 DFQATT and CDR2 SNEGSKA (reference sequence). The DNA for the CDR3 is TGCAGTGCCACCCAACAGGGTCGTACTGAAGCTTTCTTT. Amino acids: CSATQQGRTEAFF.

This clonotype is categorized as medium-sized. The chain employs TRBV12-3 or TRBV12-4 and TRBJ2-7; 7 bases are shared with TRBD1. The CDR3 is 13 amino acids. J gave up 2 bases and V 2 bases, and 0 bases lay outside the gene matches. Here the CDR3 reads CASSLRGPYEQYF. As DNA, the CDR3 is TGTGCCAGCAGTTTAAGGGGGCCCTACGAGCAGTACTTC.

This chain connects TRBV7-8 to TRBJ1-1; perhaps TRBD1 as D (5 bases). Per germline, CDR1 SGHVS and CDR2 FQNEAQ. This CDR3 has 16 amino acids. The V end lost 1 base, the J end lost 0 bases, and 12 bases lay between the germline ends. The CDR3 DNA is TGTGCCAGCAGCTTAGGAATTAGGGGTATGAACACTGAAGCTTTCTTT. Protein sequence: CASSLGIRGMNTEAFF.

V usage is TRBV6-1 and J usage is TRBJ2-2, with D uncertain. CDR3 length: 13 amino acids. Germline lookup yields CDR1 MNHNS and CDR2 SASEGT. V shed 3 bases and J shed 8 bases, with 10 bases lying between them. The CDR3 bases are TGTGCCAGCAGTGAGATGATATGGGGGGAGCTGTTTTTT. Amino acids: CASSEMIWGELFF.

The chain is built from TRBV24-1 and TRBJ2-3, with 13 bases aligning to TRBD2. V lost 3 bases, J lost 5 bases, and 7 bases stayed unmatched. This CDR3 spans 17 amino acids. CDR1 is KGHDR, CDR2 SFDVKD, per germline. CDR3 protein: CATSDPGTSGVRDTQYF. Written as DNA, the CDR3 is TGTGCCACCAGTGATCCCGGGACTAGCGGGGTTCGAGATACGCAGTATTTT.

The genes are TRBV7-8 and TRBJ2-7; the D is unclear. The CDR3 runs 11 residues. Trimming cost V 5 bases and J 3 bases, with 5 bases left between them. Germline CDR1 SGHVS, CDR2 FQNEAQ. This CDR3 reads CASSERYEQYF. In DNA, the CDR3 is TGTGCCAGCAGCGAGCGCTACGAGCAGTACTTC.

The chain recombines TRBV28 with TRBJ2-7, with TRBD1 as a possible D gene (5 bases). There are 15 residues in the CDR3. Germline V CDR1 and CDR2: MDHEN, SYDVKM. V lost 4 bases to trimming and J lost 1 base, with 14 bases between them. CDR3 region: CASSSPWTLSYEQYF. The CDR3 DNA sequence: TGTGCCAGCAGTTCTCCCTGGACATTATCCTACGAGCAGTACTTC.

Note on this clonotype: This could be a read error, since a much larger clone is one nucleotide away. This chain connects TRBV18 to TRBJ1-2; maybe TRBD1 (5 bases). Germline V CDR1 and CDR2: KGHSH, LQKENI. The CDR3 spans 13 residues. The CDR3 sequence is CVSSPEGAYGYTF. The CDR3 DNA is TGTGTCAGCTCACCAGAAGGGGCCTATGGCTACACCTTC.

The rearrangement links TRBV5-4 to TRBJ2-3; D is unresolved. Germline V gene data show CDR1 as SGHNT and CDR2 as YYREEE (reference sequence). The V and J ends lost 2 bases and 4 bases respectively, with 8 bases between them. This CDR3 has 13 amino acids. CDR3 sequence: CASSLGISDTQYF. The CDR3 region has the DNA TGTGCCAGCAGCTTAGGGATATCAGATACGCAGTATTTT.

This clonotype has a handful of counts. This chain uses TRBV20-1 with TRBJ2-3; 9 bases align to TRBD1. The ends lost 0 bases at V and 4 bases at J; junction bases unmatched: 8. The CDR3 sequence is 16 residues long. The germline CDR1 and CDR2 sequences are DFQATT and SNEGSKA (reference sequence). The DNA of the CDR3 is TGCAGTGCTAGAGACTACAGGGGGCGCAAATCAGATACGCAGTATTTT. Translation: CSARDYRGRKSDTQYF.

The gene calls are TRBV27 and TRBJ2-5; D is unresolved. V gave up 5 bases and J gave up 2 bases, with 15 bases separating them. Germline V CDR1 and CDR2: MNHEY, SMNVEV (reference sequence). The CDR3 contains 15 residues. DNA of the CDR3: TGTGCCAGCAGTGACGACAAGTATACTCAAGAGACCCAGTACTTC. Protein sequence: CASSDDKYTQETQYF.

This chain uses TRBV7-7 with TRBJ2-5; 10 bases are a match to TRBD2. CDR3 length equals 15 residues. Germline V CDR1 and CDR2: SSHAT, FNYEAQ (reference sequence). The V and J ends lost 3 bases and 4 bases, in that order; junction bases with no gene match: 5. CDR3: CASSLNLAGAETQYF. The CDR3, as DNA: TGTGCCAGCAGCTTGAATCTAGCGGGAGCAGAGACCCAGTACTTC.

In its sample, this clonotype was seen a few times. The J gene is TRBJ1-2, the V gene TRBV7-2; TRBD1 matches at 9 bases. This CDR3 is built from 13 residues. Germline trimming cut 4 bases from V and 7 bases from J; bases unmatched to any gene: 4. Germline-derived CDR1 and CDR2 are SGHTA and FQGNSA. Here the CDR3 reads CASSYPTGGGYTF. In nucleotides, the CDR3 is TGTGCCAGCAGCTACCCGACAGGGGGTGGCTACACCTTC. Looking up the rest from reference TRBV7-2 and TRBJ1-2 gives the full variable domain: GAGVSQSPSNKVTEKGKDVELRCDPISGHTALYWYRQSLGQGLEFLIYFQGNSAPDKSGLPSDRFSAERTGGSVSTLTIQRTQQEDSAVYLCASSYPTGGGYTFGSGTRLTVV.

CDR3 in amino acids: CASSLRSWILGYTF. The DNA of the CDR3 is TGTGCCAGCAGTCTCCGTTCTTGGATTCTCGGCTACACCTTC. The rearrangement links TRBV28 to TRBJ1-2; D is uncertain. Trimming stripped 5 bases from V and 8 bases from J, with 18 bases between. The CDR3 extends over 14 amino acids. CDR1 is MDHEN, CDR2 SYDVKM, per germline.

The chain has TRBV1 and TRBJ2-7; TRBD1 was called by the table and not checked on the DNA. TRBV1 is marked as a pseudogene. This CDR3 spans 15 amino acids. CDR3 protein: CTSSQDGARPYEQYF. CDR3 nucleotide sequence: TGCACCAGCAGCCAAGATGGCGCCAGACCCTACGAGCAGTACTTC.

CDR3 residues: CASSAMGDNQPQHF. As DNA, the CDR3 is TGTGCCAGCAGCGCCATGGGGGACAATCAGCCCCAGCATTTT. The chain uses TRBV5-4 and TRBJ1-5, with D perhaps TRBD1 (5 bases). Germline V gives CDR1 SGHNT, CDR2 YYREEE (reference sequence). Between the trimmed V and J ends, which lost 4 bases and 3 bases, there was a span of 11 bases. The CDR3 is made up of 14 amino acids.

The rearrangement links TRBV6-5 to TRBJ2-1; 8 bases align to TRBD2. Germline values: CDR1 MNHEY, CDR2 SVGAGI. The CDR3 totals 14 residues. The J segment lost 7 bases and the V segment lost 3 bases, leaving 5 bases of the junction unmatched. The DNA for the CDR3 is TGTGCCAGCAGTTATAGCGGGGATTCGAATGAGCAGTTCTTC. Translation gives CASSYSGDSNEQFF.

V usage is TRBV28 and J usage is TRBJ1-2; D may be TRBD1 (6 bases). The CDR3 is 16 residues long. V lost 4 bases, J lost 4 bases, and 19 bases lay in between. CDR1 and CDR2 from the germline V gene are MDHEN and SYDVKM. The DNA of the CDR3 is TGTGCCAGCAGTTCGGGGGCGGGACACATGAGCTATGGCTACACCTTC. This sequence encodes CASSSGAGHMSYGYTF.

The V gene is TRBV27, the J gene TRBJ2-7; tentatively, D is TRBD2 (6 bases). The CDR3 has 17 amino acids. The V end was cut by 0 bases, the J end by 0 bases, with 15 bases between. The germline V gene encodes CDR1 MNHEY and CDR2 SMNVEV (reference sequence). CDR3 sequence reads: CASSLSIWRASSYEQYF. In nucleotides, the CDR3 is TGTGCCAGCAGTTTATCGATATGGAGGGCCTCCTCCTACGAGCAGTACTTC.

As concerns this clonotype: One end of the junction fails to match germline, which may point to a read error. This rearrangement joins TRBV7-6 to TRBJ2-7; 8 nucleotides agree with TRBD1. This CDR3 spans 14 amino acids. Germline V gives CDR1 SGHVS, CDR2 FNYEAQ. The CDR3 spells CASSPTGERYKQYF. The CDR3 coding sequence is TGTGCCAGCAGCCCGACAGGGGAGCGCTACAAGCAGTACTTC.

This chain uses TRBV12-3 or TRBV12-4 with TRBJ1-2; 7 bases fit TRBD1. J was trimmed by 4 bases and V by 5 bases; bases with no gene match: 10. The CDR3 spans 15 residues. The CDR3 loop is CASSRPGQKVYGYTF. The CDR3 DNA reads as TGTGCCAGCAGTCGTCCGGGACAGAAGGTCTATGGCTACACCTTC.

This rearrangement joins TRBV30 to TRBJ1-5; D is possibly TRBD1 (5 bases). Germline V gene data show CDR1 as GTSNPN and CDR2 as SVGIG (reference sequence). Between the trimmed V and J ends, which lost 8 bases and 1 base, there was a span of 18 bases. The CDR3 runs to 15 residues. Here the CDR3 reads CAGQNPGRSNQPQHF. DNA for the CDR3: TGTGCCGGACAAAATCCGGGACGGAGCAATCAGCCCCAGCATTTT. The full variable domain, its missing parts supplied by reference TRBV30 and TRBJ1-5, is SQTIHQWPATLVQPVGSPLSLECTVEGTSNPNLYWYRQAAGRGLQLLFYSVGIGQISSEVPQNLSASRPQDRQFILSSKKLLLSDSGFYLCAGQNPGRSNQPQHFGDGTRLSIL.

This clonotype has just a few counts. The gene calls are TRBV6-1 and TRBJ1-6; TRBD1 matches 7 bases. The CDR3 is 15 amino acids. After removal of 6 bases from V and 10 bases from J, the junction contained 12 bases not matched to a gene. Germline CDR1 reads MNHNS; CDR2 reads SASEGT. The CDR3 region has the DNA TGTGCCAGCAGCCACAAGGGGGGACAGAGCTCACCCCTCCACTTT. This sequence encodes CASSHKGGQSSPLHF.